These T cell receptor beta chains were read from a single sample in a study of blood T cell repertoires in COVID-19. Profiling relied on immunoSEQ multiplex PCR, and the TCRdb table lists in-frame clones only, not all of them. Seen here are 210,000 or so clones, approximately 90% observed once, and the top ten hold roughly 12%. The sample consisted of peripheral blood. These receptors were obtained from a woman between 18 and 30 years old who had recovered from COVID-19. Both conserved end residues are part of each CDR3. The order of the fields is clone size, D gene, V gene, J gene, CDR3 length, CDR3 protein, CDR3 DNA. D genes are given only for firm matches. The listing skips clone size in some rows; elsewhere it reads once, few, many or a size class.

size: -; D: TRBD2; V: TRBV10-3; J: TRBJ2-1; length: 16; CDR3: CAISEGAGGPYNEQFF; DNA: TGTGCCATCAGTGAAGGAGCGGGAGGACCCTACAATGAGCAGTTCTTC
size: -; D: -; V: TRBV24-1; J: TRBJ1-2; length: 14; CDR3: CATSDPAGAGGYTF; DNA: TGTGCCACCAGTGACCCCGCAGGGGCGGGTGGCTACACCTTC
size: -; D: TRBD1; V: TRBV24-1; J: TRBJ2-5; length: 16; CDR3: CATSDRQGWVRETQYF; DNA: TGTGCCACCAGTGACCGACAGGGGTGGGTCCGGGAGACCCAGTACTTC
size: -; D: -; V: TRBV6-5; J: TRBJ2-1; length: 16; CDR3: CASSYLVTSISNEQFF; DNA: TGTGCCAGCAGTTACCTCGTGACATCGATTTCCAATGAGCAGTTCTTC
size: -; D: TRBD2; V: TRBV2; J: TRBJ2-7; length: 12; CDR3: CAGRTSSYEQYF; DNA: TGTGCCGGCAGGACTAGCTCCTACGAGCAGTACTTC
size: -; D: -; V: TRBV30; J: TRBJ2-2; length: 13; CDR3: CAWSKQNTGELFF; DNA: TGTGCCTGGAGTAAACAGAACACCGGGGAGCTGTTTTTT
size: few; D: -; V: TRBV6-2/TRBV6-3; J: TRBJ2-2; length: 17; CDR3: CASSPDSSTFNTGELFF; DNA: TGTGCCAGCAGCCCCGACTCTTCAACATTTAACACCGGGGAGCTGTTTTTT
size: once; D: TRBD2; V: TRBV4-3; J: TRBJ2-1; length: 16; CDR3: CASSQVASGTYNEQFF; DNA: TGCGCCAGCAGCCAAGTTGCTAGCGGGACCTACAATGAGCAGTTCTTC
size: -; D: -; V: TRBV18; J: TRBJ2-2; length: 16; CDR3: CASSPRIGANTGELFF; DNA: TGTGCCAGCTCACCACGGATAGGAGCGAACACCGGGGAGCTGTTTTTT
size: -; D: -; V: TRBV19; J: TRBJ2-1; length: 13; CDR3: CASSIGRNNEQFF; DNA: TGTGCCAGTAGTATCGGCAGGAACAATGAGCAGTTCTTC
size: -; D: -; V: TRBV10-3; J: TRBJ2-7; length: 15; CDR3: CAISEQGSGVYEQYF; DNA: TGTGCCATCAGTGAGCAGGGTTCAGGGGTCTACGAGCAGTACTTC
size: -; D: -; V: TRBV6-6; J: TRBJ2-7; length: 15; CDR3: CASSNLPGLPDEQYF; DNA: TGTGCCAGCAGCAATCTACCGGGACTCCCTGACGAGCAGTACTTC
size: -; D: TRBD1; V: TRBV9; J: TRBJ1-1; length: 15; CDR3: CASSVDEGASAEAFF; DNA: TGTGCCAGCAGCGTAGATGAGGGGGCTTCGGCTGAAGCTTTCTTT
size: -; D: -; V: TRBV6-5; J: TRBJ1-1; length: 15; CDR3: CASSYIRQVNTEAFF; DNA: TGTGCCAGCAGTTACATACGACAGGTGAACACTGAAGCTTTCTTT
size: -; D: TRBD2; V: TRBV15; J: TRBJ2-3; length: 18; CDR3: CATSRDGAGQRETDTQYF; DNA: TGTGCCACCAGCAGAGATGGGGCAGGGCAGCGGGAGACAGATACGCAGTATTTT
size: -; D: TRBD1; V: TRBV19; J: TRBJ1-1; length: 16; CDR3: CASSIPWDSSNTEAFF; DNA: TGTGCCAGTAGTATACCATGGGACAGTTCGAACACTGAAGCTTTCTTT
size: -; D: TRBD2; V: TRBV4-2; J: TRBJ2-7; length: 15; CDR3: CASSHRLAGVYEQYF; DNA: TGTGCCAGCAGCCATAGACTAGCGGGAGTCTACGAGCAGTACTTC
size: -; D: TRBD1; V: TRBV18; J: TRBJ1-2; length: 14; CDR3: CASSPQGQGVGYTF; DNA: TGTGCCAGCTCACCACAGGGACAGGGAGTTGGCTACACCTTC
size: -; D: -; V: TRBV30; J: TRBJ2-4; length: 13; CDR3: CAWRFGSQNIQYF; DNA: TGTGCCTGGAGATTTGGGAGTCAAAACATTCAGTACTTC
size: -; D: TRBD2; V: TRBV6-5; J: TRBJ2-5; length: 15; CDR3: CASSYMAGGGKTQYF; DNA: TGTGCCAGCAGTTACATGGCGGGAGGAGGAAAGACCCAGTACTTC
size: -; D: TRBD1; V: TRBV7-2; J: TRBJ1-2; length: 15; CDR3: CASSRLGQSNYGYTF; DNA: TGTGCCAGCAGCCGTCTGGGACAGTCTAACTATGGCTACACCTTC
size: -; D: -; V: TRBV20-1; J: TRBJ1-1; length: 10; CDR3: CSALGTEAFF; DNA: TGCAGTGCTCTCGGCACTGAAGCTTTCTTT
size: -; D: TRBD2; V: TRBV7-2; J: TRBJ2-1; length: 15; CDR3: CASSVGLAGHNEQFF; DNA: TGTGCCAGCAGCGTCGGACTAGCGGGTCACAATGAGCAGTTCTTC
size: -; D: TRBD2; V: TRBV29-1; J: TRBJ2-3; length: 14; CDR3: CSAGTTILGDTQYF; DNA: TGCAGCGCAGGGACTACGATACTCGGAGATACGCAGTATTTT
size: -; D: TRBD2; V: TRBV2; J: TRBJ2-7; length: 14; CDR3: CATEGRVYSYEQYF; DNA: TGTGCCACCGAGGGGAGGGTTTACTCCTACGAGCAGTACTTC
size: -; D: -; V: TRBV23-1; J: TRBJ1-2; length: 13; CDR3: CASTTGGGNGYTF; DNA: TGCGCCAGCACTACCGGCGGAGGAAATGGCTACACCTTC
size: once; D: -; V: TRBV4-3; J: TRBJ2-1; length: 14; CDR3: CASSQYGQYNEQFF; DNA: TGCGCCAGCAGCCAATACGGACAGTACAATGAGCAGTTCTTC
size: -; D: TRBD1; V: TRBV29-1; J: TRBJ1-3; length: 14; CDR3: CSGVDRGRGNTIYF; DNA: TGCAGCGGGGTCGACAGGGGACGGGGAAACACCATATATTTT
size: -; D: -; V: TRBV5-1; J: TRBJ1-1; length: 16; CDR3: CASSLTFGDMNTEAFF; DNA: TGCGCCAGCAGCTTGACGTTTGGGGACATGAACACTGAAGCTTTCTTT
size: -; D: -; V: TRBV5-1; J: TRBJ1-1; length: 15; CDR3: CASSLATGSNTEAFF; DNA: TGCGCCAGCAGCTTGGCTACAGGATCGAACACTGAAGCTTTCTTT